The clone carrying this T cell receptor (beta chain) was counted ten times or more. Its antigen is unknown. The data are from a study of T cells in Graves' hyperthyroidism and ophthalmopathy. As for the study in general: Pretreatment peripheral blood was obtained at initial diagnosis. Study-level findings and limits: Blood shared most expanded thyroid clonotypes above 0.001.

Amplification of TCR beta CDR3 regions was performed using RNA transcripts as template. First-round RT-PCR with HTBI primers amplified the TCR CDR3 region. One entry per CDR3 protein, called by TCRdb with MiXCR from the multiplex PCR reads. In the table there are about 300,000 distinct CDR3 sequences, roughly 15% of which are singletons. Germline CDR1 and CDR2: MDHEN and SYDVKM. The CDR3 runs 13 residues. V lost 4 bases, J lost 3 bases, and 2 bases stayed unmatched. Clinical symptoms, serum thyroxine, TRAb, thyroid ultrasound and orbital computed tomography established diagnosis. Material for sequencing was blood. The gene calls are TRBV28 and TRBJ1-1; 7 bases fit TRBD1. This TCR came from a man under 40 with Graves' hyperthyroidism. This CDR3 reads CASSWDSYTEAFF. The CDR3 DNA is TGTGCCAGCAGTTGGGACAGTTACACTGAAGCTTTCTTT.